The text below deals with one T cell receptor (beta chain). As yet, its antigen is unknown. Alongside a J-beta primer mix, a sample-barcoded 5' primer served in a second PCR lasting about 7 to 12 cycles. Any given sample supplied a minimum of 3 million CDR3-containing paired-end reads. TCRdb reanalysed the 5' RACE reads using MiXCR and keeps one entry per CDR3 protein. The repertoire holds some 370,000 distinct CDR3 sequences, with 50% to 60% as singletons. Each sample yielded at least 6 micrograms of PBMC total RNA. This record comes from a study of blood T cells in healthy people across ages. Findings of the study overall: Unknown CMV status may confound age-related changes in expanded clones.

Unmatched junction bases numbered 2, after V lost 6 bases and J lost 6 bases. This CDR3 spans 13 amino acids. The receptor was derived from a man aged 60 to 69 in good health. Sequences were obtained from blood. The chain employs TRBV12-3 or TRBV12-4 and TRBJ1-5; 10 nucleotides align to TRBD1. The CDR3 DNA is TGTGCCAGCAGCGGACAGGGGGTTCAGCCCCAGCATTTT. It yields the protein CASSGQGVQPQHF.